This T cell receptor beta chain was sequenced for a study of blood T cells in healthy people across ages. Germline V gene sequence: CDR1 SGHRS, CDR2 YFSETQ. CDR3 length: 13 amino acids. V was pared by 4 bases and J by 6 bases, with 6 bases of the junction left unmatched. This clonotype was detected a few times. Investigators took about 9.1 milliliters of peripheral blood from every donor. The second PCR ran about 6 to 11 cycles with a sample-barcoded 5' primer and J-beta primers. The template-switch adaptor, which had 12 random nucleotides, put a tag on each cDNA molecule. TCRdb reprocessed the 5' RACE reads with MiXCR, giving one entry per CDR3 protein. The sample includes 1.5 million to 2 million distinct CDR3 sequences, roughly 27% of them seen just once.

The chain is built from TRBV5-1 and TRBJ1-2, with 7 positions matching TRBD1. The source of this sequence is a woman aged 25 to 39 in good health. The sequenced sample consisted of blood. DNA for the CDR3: TGCGCCAGCAGCGGAGGACAGGTCCATGGCTACACCTTC. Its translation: CASSGGQVHGYTF.